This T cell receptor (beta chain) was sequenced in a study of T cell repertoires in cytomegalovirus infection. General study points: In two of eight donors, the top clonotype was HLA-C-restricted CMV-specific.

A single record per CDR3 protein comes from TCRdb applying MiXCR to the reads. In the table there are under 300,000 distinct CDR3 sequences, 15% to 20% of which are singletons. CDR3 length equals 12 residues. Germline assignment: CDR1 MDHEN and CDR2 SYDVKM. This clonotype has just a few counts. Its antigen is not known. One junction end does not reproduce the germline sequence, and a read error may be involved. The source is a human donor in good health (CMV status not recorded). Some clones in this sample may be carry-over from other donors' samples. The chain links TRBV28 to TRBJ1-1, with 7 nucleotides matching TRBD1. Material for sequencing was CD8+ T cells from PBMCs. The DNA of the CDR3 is TGTGCCAGCAGAGCGCTCACAGACAGGGCTCTCTTT. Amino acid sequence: CASRALTDRALF.